These T cell receptor beta chains were read from a single sample in a study of T-cell memory formation after mild COVID-19. TCRdb passed the 5' RACE reads through MiXCR, listing each CDR3 protein once. The sample yields roughly 14,000 distinct CDR3 sequences, about a fifth seen once. The sequenced material came from PBMCs or a T cell subset sorted from them (not recorded which). Source of these receptors: a man younger than 35 who had mild COVID-19 (a few samples of this study predate the infection). Cell type and time point are not known. Both conserved end residues are part of each CDR3. D genes are given only for firm matches. Some rows have no size entry. The others give once, few or many, or a class for an expanded clone.

>TRBV20-1|.|few|TRBJ1-2
CSARDRQGANYGYTF
TGCAGTGCTAGAGATCGTCAGGGTGCTAACTATGGCTACACCTTC
>TRBV10-2|.|many|TRBJ2-3
CASTWKWGTPSTDTQYF
TGCGCCAGCACTTGGAAGTGGGGGACGCCCAGCACAGATACGCAGTATTTT
>TRBV4-1|.|many|TRBJ1-2
CASSQVTGDYGYTF
TGCGCCAGCAGCCAGGTGACAGGAGACTATGGCTACACCTTC
>TRBV29-1|.|many|TRBJ2-1
CSVERGYNEQFF
TGCAGCGTTGAGAGGGGATACAATGAGCAGTTCTTC
>TRBV12-3/TRBV12-4|.|many|TRBJ2-7
CASSSDGYYEQYF
TGTGCCAGCAGTTCCGACGGCTACTACGAGCAGTACTTC
>TRBV10-2|.|many|TRBJ1-4
CASSESWVIGEKLFF
TGCGCCAGCAGTGAGTCCTGGGTTATAGGGGAAAAACTGTTTTTT
>TRBV4-1|.|many|TRBJ2-7
CASSQDGRISFSEQYF
TGCGCCAGCAGCCAAGATGGCAGGATTTCTTTTAGCGAGCAGTACTTC
>TRBV5-6|.|many|TRBJ2-3
CASRQGLVSAPDTQYF
TGTGCCAGCAGGCAAGGACTCGTTAGTGCCCCCGATACGCAGTATTTT
>TRBV28|.|many|TRBJ2-2
CASSFTGYVGELFF
TGTGCCAGCAGTTTCACAGGTTACGTCGGGGAGCTGTTTTTT
>TRBV12-3/TRBV12-4|TRBD2|many|TRBJ2-1
CASSFGLAGSNEQFF
TGTGCCAGCAGTTTCGGACTAGCGGGATCCAATGAGCAGTTCTTC
>TRBV7-9|.|.|TRBJ1-2
CASSPWQAYGYTF
TGTGCCAGCAGCCCGTGGCAAGCCTATGGCTACACCTTC